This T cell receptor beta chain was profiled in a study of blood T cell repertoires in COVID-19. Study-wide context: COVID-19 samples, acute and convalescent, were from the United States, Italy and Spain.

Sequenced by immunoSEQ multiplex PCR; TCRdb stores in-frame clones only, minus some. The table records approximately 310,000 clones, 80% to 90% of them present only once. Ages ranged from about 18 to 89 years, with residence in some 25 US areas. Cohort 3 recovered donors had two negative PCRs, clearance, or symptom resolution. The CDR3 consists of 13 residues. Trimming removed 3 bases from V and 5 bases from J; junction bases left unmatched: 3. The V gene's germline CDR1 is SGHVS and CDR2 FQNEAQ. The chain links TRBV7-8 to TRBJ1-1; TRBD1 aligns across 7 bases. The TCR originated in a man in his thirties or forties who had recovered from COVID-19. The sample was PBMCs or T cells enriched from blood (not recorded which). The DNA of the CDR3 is TGTGCCAGCAGCTTGGAACAGGGGACTGAAGCTTTCTTT. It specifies CASSLEQGTEAFF. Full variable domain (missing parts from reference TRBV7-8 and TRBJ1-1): GAGVSQSPRYKVAKRGQDVALRCDPISGHVSLFWYQQALGQGPEFLTYFQNEAQLDKSGLPSDRFFAERPEGSVSTLKIQRTQQEDSAVYLCASSLEQGTEAFFGQGTRLTVV.